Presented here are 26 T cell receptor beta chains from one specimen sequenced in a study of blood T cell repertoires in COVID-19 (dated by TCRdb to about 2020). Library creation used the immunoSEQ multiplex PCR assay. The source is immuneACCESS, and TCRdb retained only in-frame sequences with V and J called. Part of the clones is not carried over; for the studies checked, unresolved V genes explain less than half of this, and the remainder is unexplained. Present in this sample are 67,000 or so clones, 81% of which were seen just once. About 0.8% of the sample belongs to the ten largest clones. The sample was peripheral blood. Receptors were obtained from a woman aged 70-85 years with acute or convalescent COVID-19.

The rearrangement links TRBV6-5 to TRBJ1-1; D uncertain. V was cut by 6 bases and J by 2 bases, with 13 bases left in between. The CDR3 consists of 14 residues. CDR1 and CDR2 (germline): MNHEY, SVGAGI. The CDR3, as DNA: TGTGCCAGCAGACAGCTCATTCAAAACACTGAAGCTTTCTTT. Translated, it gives CASRQLIQNTEAFF.

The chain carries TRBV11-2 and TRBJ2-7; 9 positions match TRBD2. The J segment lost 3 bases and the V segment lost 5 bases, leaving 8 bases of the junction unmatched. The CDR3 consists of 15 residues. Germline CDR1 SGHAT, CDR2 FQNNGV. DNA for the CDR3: TGTGCCAGCAGCCACGGACTAGCGAACTTCTACGAGCAGTACTTC. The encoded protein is CASSHGLANFYEQYF.

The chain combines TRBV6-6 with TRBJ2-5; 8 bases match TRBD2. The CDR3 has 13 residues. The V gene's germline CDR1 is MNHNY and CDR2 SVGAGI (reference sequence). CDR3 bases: TGTGGGAAGCGGGGGAGGGCCCAAGAGACCCAGTACTTC. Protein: CGKRGRAQETQYF.

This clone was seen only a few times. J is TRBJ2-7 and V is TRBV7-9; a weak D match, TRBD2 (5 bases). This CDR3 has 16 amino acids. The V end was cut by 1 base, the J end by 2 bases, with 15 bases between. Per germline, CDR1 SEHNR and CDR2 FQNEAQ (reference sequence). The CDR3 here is CASSLGLGMRAYEQYF. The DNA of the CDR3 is TGTGCCAGCAGCTTAGGCCTGGGCATGAGGGCCTACGAGCAGTACTTC.

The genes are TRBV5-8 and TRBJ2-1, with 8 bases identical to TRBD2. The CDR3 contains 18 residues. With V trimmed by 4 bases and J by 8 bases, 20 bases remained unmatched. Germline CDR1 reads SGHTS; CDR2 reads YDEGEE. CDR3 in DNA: TGTGCCAGCAGCCCGAGAACCCGGACTAGCCGACGTAGGGATGAGCAGTTCTTC. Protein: CASSPRTRTSRRRDEQFF.

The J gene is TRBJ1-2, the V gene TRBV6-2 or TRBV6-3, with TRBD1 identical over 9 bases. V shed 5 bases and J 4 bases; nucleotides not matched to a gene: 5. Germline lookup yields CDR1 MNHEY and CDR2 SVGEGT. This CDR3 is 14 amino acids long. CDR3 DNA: TGTGCCAGCAGTCAACCGGGACAGGGCTATGGCTACACCTTC. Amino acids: CASSQPGQGYGYTF.

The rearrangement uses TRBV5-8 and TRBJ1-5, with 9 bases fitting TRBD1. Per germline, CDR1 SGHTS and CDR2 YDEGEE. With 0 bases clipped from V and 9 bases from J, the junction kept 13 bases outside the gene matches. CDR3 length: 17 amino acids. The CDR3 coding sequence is TGTGCCAGCAGCTTGGAGGGTAGTGTGACAGGGGGAGCGCCCCAGCATTTT. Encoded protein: CASSLEGSVTGGAPQHF.

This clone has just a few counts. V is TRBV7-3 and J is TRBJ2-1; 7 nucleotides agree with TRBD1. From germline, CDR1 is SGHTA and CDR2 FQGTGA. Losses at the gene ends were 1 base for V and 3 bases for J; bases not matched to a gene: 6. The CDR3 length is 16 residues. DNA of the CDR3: TGTGCCAGCAGCTTAAGTAAGGGGGCCGGCTACAATGAGCAGTTCTTC. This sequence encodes CASSLSKGAGYNEQFF.

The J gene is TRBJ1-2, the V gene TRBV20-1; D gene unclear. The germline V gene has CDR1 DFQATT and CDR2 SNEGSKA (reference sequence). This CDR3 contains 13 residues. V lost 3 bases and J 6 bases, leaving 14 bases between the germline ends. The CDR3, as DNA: TGCAGTGCTAGTTCCCCAATTTCGGATGGCTACACCTTC. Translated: CSASSPISDGYTF.

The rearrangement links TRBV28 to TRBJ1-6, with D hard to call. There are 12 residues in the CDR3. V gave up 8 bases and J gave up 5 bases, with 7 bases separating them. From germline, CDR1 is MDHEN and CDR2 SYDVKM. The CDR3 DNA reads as TGTGCCAGCGGAACAGATAATTCACCCCTCCACTTT. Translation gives CASGTDNSPLHF.

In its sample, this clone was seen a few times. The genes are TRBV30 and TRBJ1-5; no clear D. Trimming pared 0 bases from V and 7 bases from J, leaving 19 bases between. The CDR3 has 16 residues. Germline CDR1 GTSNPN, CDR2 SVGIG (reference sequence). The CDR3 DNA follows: TGTGCCTGGAGTGTACCGGCGGGCCCTGGCGAACAGCCCCAGCATTTT. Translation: CAWSVPAGPGEQPQHF. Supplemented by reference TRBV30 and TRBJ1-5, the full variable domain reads SQTIHQWPATLVQPVGSPLSLECTVEGTSNPNLYWYRQAAGRGLQLLFYSVGIGQISSEVPQNLSASRPQDRQFILSSKKLLLSDSGFYLCAWSVPAGPGEQPQHFGDGTRLSIL.

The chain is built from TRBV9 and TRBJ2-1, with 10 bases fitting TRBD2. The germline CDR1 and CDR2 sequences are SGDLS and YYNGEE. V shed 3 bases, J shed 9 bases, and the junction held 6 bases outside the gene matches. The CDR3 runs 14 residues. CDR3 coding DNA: TGTGCCAGCAGCGAAAGCGGGGGGGGCGTTGAGCAGTTCTTC. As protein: CASSESGGGVEQFF. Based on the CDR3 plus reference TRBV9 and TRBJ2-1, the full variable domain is DSGVTQTPKHLITATGQRVTLRCSPRSGDLSVYWYQQSLDQGLQFLIQYYNGEERAKGNILERFSAQQFPDLHSELNLSSLELGDSALYFCASSESGGGVEQFFGPGTRLTVL.

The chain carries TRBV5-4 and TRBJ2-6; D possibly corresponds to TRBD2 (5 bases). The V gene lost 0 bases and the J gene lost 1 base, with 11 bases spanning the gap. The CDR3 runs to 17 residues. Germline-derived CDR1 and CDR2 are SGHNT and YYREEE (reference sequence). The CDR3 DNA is TGTGCCAGCAGCTTGGAGGGCCGCGGGTCTGGGGCCAACGTCCTGACTTTC. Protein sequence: CASSLEGRGSGANVLTF. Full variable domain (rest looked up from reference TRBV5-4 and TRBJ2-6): ETGVTQSPTHLIKTRGQQVTLRCSSQSGHNTVSWYQQALGQGPQFIFQYYREEENGRGNFPPRFSGLQFPNYSSELNVNALELDDSALYLCASSLEGRGSGANVLTFGAGSRLTVL.

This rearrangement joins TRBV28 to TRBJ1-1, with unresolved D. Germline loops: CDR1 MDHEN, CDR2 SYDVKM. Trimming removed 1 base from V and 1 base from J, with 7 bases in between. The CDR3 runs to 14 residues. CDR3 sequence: CASSLFLGNTEAFF. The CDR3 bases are TGTGCCAGCAGTTTATTTCTCGGGAACACTGAAGCTTTCTTT.

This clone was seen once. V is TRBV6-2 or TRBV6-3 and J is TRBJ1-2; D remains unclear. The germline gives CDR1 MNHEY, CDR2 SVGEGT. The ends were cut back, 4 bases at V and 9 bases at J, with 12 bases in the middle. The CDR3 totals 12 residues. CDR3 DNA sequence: TGTGCCAGCAGTTCGGTCGAGTTGAGCTACACCTTC. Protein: CASSSVELSYTF.

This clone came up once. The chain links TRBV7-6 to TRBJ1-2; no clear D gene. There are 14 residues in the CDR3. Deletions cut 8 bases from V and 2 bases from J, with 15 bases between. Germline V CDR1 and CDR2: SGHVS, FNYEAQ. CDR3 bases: TGTGCCAGCTCCACCCTGGGAGGGAACTATGGCTACACCTTC. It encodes CASSTLGGNYGYTF.

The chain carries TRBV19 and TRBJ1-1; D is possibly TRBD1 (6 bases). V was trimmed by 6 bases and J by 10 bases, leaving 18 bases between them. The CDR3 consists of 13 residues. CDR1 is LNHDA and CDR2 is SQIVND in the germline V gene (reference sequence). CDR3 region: CASSRPPGQRAFF. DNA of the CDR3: TGTGCCAGTAGCCGCCCCCCTGGACAGCGAGCTTTCTTT.

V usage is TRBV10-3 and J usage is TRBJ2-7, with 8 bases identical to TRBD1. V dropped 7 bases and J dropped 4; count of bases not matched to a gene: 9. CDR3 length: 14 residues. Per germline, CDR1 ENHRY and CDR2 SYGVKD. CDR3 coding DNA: TGTGCCATCAACGCGGGACAGGCTAGGTACGAGCAGTACTTC. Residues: CAINAGQARYEQYF.

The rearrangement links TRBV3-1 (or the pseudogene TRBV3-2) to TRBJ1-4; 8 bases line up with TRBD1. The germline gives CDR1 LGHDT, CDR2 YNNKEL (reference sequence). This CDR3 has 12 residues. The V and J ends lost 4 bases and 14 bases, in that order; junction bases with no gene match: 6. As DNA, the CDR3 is TGTGCCAGCAGCCCGGACAGGGCGCTTCTGTTTTTT. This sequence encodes CASSPDRALLFF.

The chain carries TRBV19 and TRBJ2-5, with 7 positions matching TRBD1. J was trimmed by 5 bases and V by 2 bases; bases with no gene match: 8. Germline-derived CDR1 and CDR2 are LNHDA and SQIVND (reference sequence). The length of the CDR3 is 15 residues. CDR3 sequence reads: CASSIPQAGGETQYF. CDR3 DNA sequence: TGTGCCAGTAGTATACCCCAGGCAGGGGGTGAGACCCAGTACTTC.

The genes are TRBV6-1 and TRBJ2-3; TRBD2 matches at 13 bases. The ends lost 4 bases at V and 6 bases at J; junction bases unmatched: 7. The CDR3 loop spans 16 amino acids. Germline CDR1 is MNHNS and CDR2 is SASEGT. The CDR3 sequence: CASSGGTSGTTDTQYF. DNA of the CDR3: TGTGCCAGCAGTGGGGGGACTAGCGGGACGACTGATACGCAGTATTTT.

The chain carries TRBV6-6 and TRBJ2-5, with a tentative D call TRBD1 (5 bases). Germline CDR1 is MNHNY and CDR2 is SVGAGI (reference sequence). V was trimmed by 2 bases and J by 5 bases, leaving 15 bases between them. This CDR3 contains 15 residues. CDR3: CASSYTGRAGETQYF. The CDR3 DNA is TGTGCCAGCAGTTACACGGGCAGGGCCGGCGAGACCCAGTACTTC.

Written as DNA, the CDR3 is TGTGCCAGCTCACCACTTAACGACAGGGTGGGGAATGAGCAGTTCTTC. Its translation is CASSPLNDRVGNEQFF. The chain combines TRBV18 with TRBJ2-1, with 7 bases lining up with TRBD1. V was pared by 1 base and J by 7 bases, with 10 bases of the junction left unmatched. The CDR3 is made up of 16 amino acids. Germline CDR1 KGHSH, CDR2 LQKENI.

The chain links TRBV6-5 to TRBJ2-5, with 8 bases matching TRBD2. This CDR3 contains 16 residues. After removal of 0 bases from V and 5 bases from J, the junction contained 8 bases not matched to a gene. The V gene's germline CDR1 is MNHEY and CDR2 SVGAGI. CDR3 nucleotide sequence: TGTGCCAGCAGTTACTCGGTCGGCGGGGGGTTGGAGACCCAGTACTTC. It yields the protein CASSYSVGGGLETQYF.

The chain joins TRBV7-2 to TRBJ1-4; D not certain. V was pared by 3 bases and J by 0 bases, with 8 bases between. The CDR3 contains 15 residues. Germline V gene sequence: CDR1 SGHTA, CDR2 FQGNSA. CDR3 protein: CASSFQLATNEKLFF. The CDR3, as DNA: TGTGCCAGCAGCTTCCAACTTGCAACTAATGAAAAACTGTTTTTT. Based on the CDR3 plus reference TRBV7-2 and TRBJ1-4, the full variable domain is GAGVSQSPSNKVTEKGKDVELRCDPISGHTALYWYRQSLGQGLEFLIYFQGNSAPDKSGLPSDRFSAERTGGSVSTLTIQRTQQEDSAVYLCASSFQLATNEKLFFGSGTQLSVL.

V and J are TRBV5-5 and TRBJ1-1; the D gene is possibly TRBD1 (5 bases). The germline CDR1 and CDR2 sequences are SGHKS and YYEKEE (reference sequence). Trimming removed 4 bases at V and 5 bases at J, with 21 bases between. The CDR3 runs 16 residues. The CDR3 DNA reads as TGTGCCAGCAGCCTGCTGGTCGGGGGGTTGGGGACTGAAGCTTTCTTT. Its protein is CASSLLVGGLGTEAFF. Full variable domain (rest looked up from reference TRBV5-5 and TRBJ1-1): DAGVTQSPTHLIKTRGQQVTLRCSPISGHKSVSWYQQVLGQGPQFIFQYYEKEERGRGNFPDRFSARQFPNYSSELNVNALLLGDSALYLCASSLLVGGLGTEAFFGQGTRLTVV.